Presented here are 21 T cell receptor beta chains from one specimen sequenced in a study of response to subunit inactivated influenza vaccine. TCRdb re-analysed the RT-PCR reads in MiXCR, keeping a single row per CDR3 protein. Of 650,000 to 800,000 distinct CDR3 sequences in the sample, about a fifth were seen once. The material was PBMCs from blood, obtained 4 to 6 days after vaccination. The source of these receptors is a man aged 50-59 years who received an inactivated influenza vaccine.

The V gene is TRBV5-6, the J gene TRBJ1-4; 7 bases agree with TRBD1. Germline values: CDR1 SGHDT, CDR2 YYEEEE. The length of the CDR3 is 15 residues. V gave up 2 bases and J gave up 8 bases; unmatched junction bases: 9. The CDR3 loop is CASSLYGQGEEKLFF. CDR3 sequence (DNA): TGTGCCAGCAGCTTATATGGGCAGGGGGAGGAAAAACTGTTTTTT.

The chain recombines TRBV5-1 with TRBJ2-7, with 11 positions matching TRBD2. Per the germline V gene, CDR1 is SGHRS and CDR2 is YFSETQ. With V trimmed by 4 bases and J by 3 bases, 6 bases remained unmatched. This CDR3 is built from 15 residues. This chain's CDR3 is CASSGSGRAGYEQYF. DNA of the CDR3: TGCGCCAGCAGCGGTAGCGGGAGGGCCGGCTACGAGCAGTACTTC.

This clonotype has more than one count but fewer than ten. The CDR3, as DNA: TGTGCCAGCAGCAAAGAGGTAGCGGACAGGGGGCCCGGGGCCAACGTCCTGACTTTC. It codes for CASSKEVADRGPGANVLTF. V usage is TRBV21-1 and J usage is TRBJ2-6; the DNA was not compared with TRBD1, the D call given in the table. TRBV21-1 is a pseudogene. There are 19 residues in the CDR3.

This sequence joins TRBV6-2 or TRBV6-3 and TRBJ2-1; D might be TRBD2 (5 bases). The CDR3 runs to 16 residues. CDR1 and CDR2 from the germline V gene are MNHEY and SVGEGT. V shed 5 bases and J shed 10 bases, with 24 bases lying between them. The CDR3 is CASSARPVHTTGEQFF. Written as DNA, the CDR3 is TGTGCCAGCAGTGCCCGCCCCGTTCACACCACGGGAGAGCAGTTCTTC.

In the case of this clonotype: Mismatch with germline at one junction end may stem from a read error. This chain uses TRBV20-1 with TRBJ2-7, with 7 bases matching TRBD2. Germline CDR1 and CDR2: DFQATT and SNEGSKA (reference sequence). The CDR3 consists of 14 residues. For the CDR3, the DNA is TGCACTGCTACTGACAGCGGGGCCGCGTACGAGCAGTACTTC. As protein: CTATDSGAAYEQYF.

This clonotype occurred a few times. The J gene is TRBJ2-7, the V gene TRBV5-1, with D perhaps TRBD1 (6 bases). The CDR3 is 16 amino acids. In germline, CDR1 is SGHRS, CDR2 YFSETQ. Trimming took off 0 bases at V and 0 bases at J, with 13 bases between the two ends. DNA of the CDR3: TGCGCCAGCAGCTTGGCCGGCCAGGGGTCCTCCTACGAGCAGTACTTC. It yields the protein CASSLAGQGSSYEQYF.

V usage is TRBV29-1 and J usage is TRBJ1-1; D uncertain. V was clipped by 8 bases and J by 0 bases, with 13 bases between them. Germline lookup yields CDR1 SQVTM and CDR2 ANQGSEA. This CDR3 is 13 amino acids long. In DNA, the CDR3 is TGCAGCTTCGTGGGAGGCTTGAACACTGAAGCTTTCTTT. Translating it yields CSFVGGLNTEAFF.

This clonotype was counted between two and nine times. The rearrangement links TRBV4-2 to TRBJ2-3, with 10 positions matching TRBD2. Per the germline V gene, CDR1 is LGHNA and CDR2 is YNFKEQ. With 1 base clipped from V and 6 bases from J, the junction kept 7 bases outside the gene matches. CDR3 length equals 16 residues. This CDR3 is CASSQASAGGLDTQYF. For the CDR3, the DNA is TGTGCCAGCAGCCAAGCTTCAGCGGGGGGGTTGGATACGCAGTATTTT.

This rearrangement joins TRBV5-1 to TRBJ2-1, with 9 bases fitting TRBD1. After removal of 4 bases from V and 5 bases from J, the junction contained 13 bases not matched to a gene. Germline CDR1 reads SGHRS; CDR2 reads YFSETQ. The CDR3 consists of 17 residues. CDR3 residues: CASSTDRGVLRNNEQFF. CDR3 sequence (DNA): TGCGCCAGCAGCACGGACAGGGGTGTCTTGAGGAACAATGAGCAGTTCTTC.

The CDR3 here is CASSPTGLVAGYF. CDR3 DNA sequence: TGTGCCAGCAGCCCTACAGGACTAGTAGCGGGGTATTTT. The chain joins TRBV14 to TRBJ2-3; the match to TRBD2 covers 7 bases. V lost 4 bases to trimming and J lost 14 bases; unmatched junction nucleotides: 12. CDR1 SGHDN and CDR2 FVKESK come from the germline V gene. There are 13 residues in the CDR3.

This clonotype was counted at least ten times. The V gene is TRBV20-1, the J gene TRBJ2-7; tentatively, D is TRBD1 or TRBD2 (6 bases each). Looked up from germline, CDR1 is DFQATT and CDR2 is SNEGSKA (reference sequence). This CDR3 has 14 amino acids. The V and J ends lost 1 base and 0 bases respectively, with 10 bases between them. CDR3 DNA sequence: TGCAGTGCTAGAGGGGGGGCCAGCTCCTACGAGCAGTACTTC. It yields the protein CSARGGASSYEQYF.

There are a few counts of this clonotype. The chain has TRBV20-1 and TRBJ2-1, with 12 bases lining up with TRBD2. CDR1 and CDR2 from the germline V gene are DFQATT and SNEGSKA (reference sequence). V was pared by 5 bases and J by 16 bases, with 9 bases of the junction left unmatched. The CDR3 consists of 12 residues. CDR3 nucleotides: TGCAGTGCTGAAACGACTAGCGGGAGTAGATTCTTC. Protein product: CSAETTSGSRFF.

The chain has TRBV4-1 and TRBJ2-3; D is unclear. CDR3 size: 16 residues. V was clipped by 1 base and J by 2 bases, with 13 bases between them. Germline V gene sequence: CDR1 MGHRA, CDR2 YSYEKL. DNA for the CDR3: TGCGCCAGCAGCCAAGGAATGTCAGCCGACACAGATACGCAGTATTTT. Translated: CASSQGMSADTDTQYF.

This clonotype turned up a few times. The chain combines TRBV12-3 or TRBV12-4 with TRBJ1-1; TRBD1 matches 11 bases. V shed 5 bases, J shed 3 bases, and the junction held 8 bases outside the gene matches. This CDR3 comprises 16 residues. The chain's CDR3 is CASSTGQGARHTEAFF. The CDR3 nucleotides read TGTGCCAGCAGTACCGGACAGGGGGCGAGGCACACTGAAGCTTTCTTT.

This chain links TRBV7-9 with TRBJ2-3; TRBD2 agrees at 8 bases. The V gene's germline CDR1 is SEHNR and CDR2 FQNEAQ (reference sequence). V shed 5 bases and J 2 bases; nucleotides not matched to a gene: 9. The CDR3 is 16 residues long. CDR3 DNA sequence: TGTGCCAGCAGCCCCTTCGACGGGGGGGCCACAGATACGCAGTATTTT. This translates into CASSPFDGGATDTQYF.

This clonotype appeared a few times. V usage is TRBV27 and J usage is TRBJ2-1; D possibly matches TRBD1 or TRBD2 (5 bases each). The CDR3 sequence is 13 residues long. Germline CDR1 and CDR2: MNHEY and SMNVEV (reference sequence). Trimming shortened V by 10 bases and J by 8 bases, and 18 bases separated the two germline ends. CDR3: CAIGAFTGYEQFF. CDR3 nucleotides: TGTGCCATCGGGGCGTTCACGGGATATGAGCAGTTCTTC.

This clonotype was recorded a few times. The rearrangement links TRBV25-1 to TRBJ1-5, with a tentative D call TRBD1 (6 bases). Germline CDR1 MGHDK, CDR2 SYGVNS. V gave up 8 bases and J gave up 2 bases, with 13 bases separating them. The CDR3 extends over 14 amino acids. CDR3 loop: CASPIHRGNQPQHF. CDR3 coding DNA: TGTGCCAGCCCTATACACAGGGGCAATCAGCCCCAGCATTTT.

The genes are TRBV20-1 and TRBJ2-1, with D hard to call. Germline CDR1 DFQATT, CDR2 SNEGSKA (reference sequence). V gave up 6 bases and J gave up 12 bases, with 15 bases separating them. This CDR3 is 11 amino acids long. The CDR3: CSAPIYPSQFF. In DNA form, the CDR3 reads TGCAGTGCGCCCATTTATCCTTCGCAGTTCTTC.

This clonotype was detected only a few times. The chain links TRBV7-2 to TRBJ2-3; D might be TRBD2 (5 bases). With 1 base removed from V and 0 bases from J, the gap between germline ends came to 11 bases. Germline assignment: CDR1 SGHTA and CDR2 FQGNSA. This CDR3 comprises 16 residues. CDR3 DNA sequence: TGTGCCAGCAGCTTAGGATGGACTCCCAGCACAGATACGCAGTATTTT. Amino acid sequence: CASSLGWTPSTDTQYF.

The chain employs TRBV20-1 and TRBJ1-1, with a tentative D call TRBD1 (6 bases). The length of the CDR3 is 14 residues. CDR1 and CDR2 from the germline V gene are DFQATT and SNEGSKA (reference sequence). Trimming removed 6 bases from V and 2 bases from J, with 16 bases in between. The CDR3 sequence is CSAQKRTVNTEAFF. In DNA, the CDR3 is TGCAGTGCGCAAAAGAGGACAGTCAACACTGAAGCTTTCTTT.

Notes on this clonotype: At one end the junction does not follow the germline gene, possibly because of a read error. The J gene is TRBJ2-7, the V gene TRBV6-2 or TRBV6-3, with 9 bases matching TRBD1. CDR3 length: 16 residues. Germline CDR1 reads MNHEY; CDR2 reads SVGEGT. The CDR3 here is CASSYSITGGSDEQYF. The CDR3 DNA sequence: TGTGCCAGCAGTTACTCGATAACAGGGGGCTCCGACGAGCAGTACTTC.